Following are 8 T cell receptor beta chains from one sample sequenced in a study of T cell repertoires in ileal Crohn's disease. TCRdb keeps only in-frame clones here, not all; method: immunoSEQ multiplex PCR. The repertoire consists of about 5,000 clones, with around 96% occurring once and the leading ten covering around 0.31%. Sequencing used ileal tissue. Every receptor here comes from an adult with Crohn's disease.

The chain combines TRBV11-2 with TRBJ2-7; TRBD1 aligns across 8 bases. J gave up 3 bases and V 5 bases, and 9 bases lay outside the gene matches. The germline gives CDR1 SGHAT, CDR2 FQNNGV. The CDR3 sequence is 15 residues long. The CDR3 DNA reads TGTGCCAGCAGCCTACGGACAGGGTCAGTCTACGAGCAGTACGTC. Translation: CASSLRTGSVYEQYV.

The V call is TRBV7-3, the J call TRBJ1-1; no reliable D call. The length of the CDR3 is 11 residues. Germline values: CDR1 SGHTA, CDR2 FQGTGA. The V end was cut by 5 bases, the J end by 11 bases, with 12 bases between. The CDR3: CASSIGSGAFF. CDR3 bases: TGTGCCAGCAGCATCGGTTCGGGGGCTTTCTTT.

This sequence joins TRBV6-6 and TRBJ1-2; tentatively, D is TRBD1 (5 bases). The V and J ends lost 6 bases and 5 bases respectively, with 13 bases between them. From germline, CDR1 is MNHNY and CDR2 SVGAGI (reference sequence). The CDR3 length is 13 residues. This chain's CDR3 is CASRPQGGYGYTF. DNA for the CDR3: TGTGCCAGCAGACCCCAGGGAGGTTATGGCTACACCTTC.

The V call is TRBV9, the J call TRBJ2-2; TRBD1 agrees at 9 bases. V trimming: 1 base; J trimming: 6 bases; junction bases outside the gene matches: 10. This CDR3 comprises 17 residues. The V gene's germline CDR1 is SGDLS and CDR2 YYNGEE. CDR3 protein: CASSVFPGTGRAGELFF. CDR3 coding DNA: TGTGCCAGCAGCGTATTTCCTGGGACAGGGAGAGCCGGGGAGCTGTTTTTT.

This clone was detected once. The chain combines TRBV2 with TRBJ1-6; 9 positions match TRBD1. There are 14 residues in the CDR3. From germline, CDR1 is SNHLY and CDR2 FYNNEI. Trimming removed 6 bases from V and 10 bases from J; junction bases left unmatched: 7. The CDR3 nucleotides read TGTGCCAGCAGCGGCCGGGACAGGGCGTCACCCCTCCACTTT. As protein: CASSGRDRASPLHF.

CDR3: CASRTGGLAFF. CDR3 nucleotide sequence: TGTGCCAGCCGGACAGGGGGCCTGGCTTTCTTT. The chain joins TRBV28 to TRBJ1-1, with TRBD1 identical over 11 bases. In germline, CDR1 is MDHEN, CDR2 SYDVKM. The CDR3 sequence is 11 residues long. V was clipped by 8 bases and J by 11 bases; unmatched bases: 4.

The chain is built from TRBV11-2 and TRBJ2-4, with 11 bases that match TRBD1. Per germline, CDR1 SGHAT and CDR2 FQNNGV. The CDR3 is made up of 18 amino acids. V gave up 1 base and J gave up 4 bases; unmatched junction bases: 9. CDR3 DNA sequence: TGTGCCAGCAGCTTAGCCTGGGGACAGGGGGAACGAAAAAACATTCAGTACTTC. This codes for CASSLAWGQGERKNIQYF.

The chain recombines TRBV28 with TRBJ1-1; tentatively, D is TRBD1 (5 bases). CDR1 is MDHEN, CDR2 SYDVKM, per germline. The CDR3 runs 15 residues. Trimming shortened V by 1 base and J by 1 base, and 10 bases separated the two germline ends. The CDR3, as DNA: TGTGCCAGCAGTTTATTGGGGCAGCAGAACACTGAAGCTTTCTTT. It encodes CASSLLGQQNTEAFF. Filled out from reference TRBV28 and TRBJ1-1, the complete variable domain reads DVKVTQSSRYLVKRTGEKVFLECVQDMDHENMFWYRQDPGLGLRLIYFSYDVKMKEKGDIPEGYSVSREKKERFSLILESASTNQTSMYLCASSLLGQQNTEAFFGQGTRLTVV.